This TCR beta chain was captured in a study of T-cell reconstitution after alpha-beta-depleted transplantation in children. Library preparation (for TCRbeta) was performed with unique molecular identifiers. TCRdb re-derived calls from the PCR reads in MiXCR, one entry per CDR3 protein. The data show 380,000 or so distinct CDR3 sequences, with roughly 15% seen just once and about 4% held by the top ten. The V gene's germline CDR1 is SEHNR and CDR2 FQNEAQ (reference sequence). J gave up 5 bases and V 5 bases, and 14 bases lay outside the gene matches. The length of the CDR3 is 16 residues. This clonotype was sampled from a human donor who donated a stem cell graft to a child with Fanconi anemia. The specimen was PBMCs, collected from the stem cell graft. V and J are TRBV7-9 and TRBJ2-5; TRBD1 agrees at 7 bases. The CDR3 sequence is CASSPLPTGVGETQYF. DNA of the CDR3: TGTGCCAGCAGCCCTTTACCCACAGGGGTGGGCGAGACCCAGTACTTC.